The 23 T cell receptor beta chains in this list originate from one sample, sequenced in a study of blood T cell repertoires in COVID-19. This table comes from immunoSEQ multiplex PCR, and its TCRdb copy is limited to in-frame clones, with some not included. The data show over 25,000 clones, 85% seen once. Sequencing was done on a sample of peripheral blood. These receptors were collected from a woman aged 55-75 years with active COVID-19.

The genes are TRBV4-1 and TRBJ2-6; the match to TRBD1 covers 11 bases. This CDR3 has 17 amino acids. The V gene end was trimmed by 5 bases and the J gene end by 4 bases; junction bases not matched to a gene: 7. From germline, CDR1 is MGHRA and CDR2 YSYEKL. The CDR3: CASSEDRGLEGANVLTF. The DNA for the CDR3 is TGCGCCAGCAGCGAGGACAGGGGGCTGGAAGGGGCCAACGTCCTGACTTTC.

J is TRBJ1-4 and V is TRBV5-1; 7 bases are shared with TRBD1. The trim removed 1 base at V and 5 bases at J, leaving 5 bases unmatched. The CDR3 covers 15 residues. Looked up from germline, CDR1 is SGHRS and CDR2 is YFSETQ. CDR3 DNA: TGCGCCAGCAGCTTGCCGGGACAGAAAAATGAAAAACTGTTTTTT. Translated: CASSLPGQKNEKLFF.

CDR3 region: CASSVTGGNYGYTF. In DNA form, the CDR3 reads TGTGCCAGCAGTGTAACAGGGGGTAACTATGGCTACACCTTC. The genes are TRBV2 and TRBJ1-2, with 8 bases aligning to TRBD1. Germline-derived CDR1 and CDR2 are SNHLY and FYNNEI. The junction had 2 bases not matched to a gene; V was cut back by 4 bases and J by 1 base. The CDR3 consists of 14 residues.

The CDR3 protein is CASSPSAGGTGGPADIQYF. As DNA, the CDR3 is TGTGCCAGCAGCCCATCCGCCGGGGGGACGGGAGGGCCGGCTGACATTCAGTACTTC. The chain links TRBV4-2 to TRBJ2-4, with 8 positions matching TRBD2. V gave up 4 bases and J gave up 8 bases; unmatched junction bases: 22. CDR1 is LGHNA and CDR2 is YNFKEQ in the germline V gene. The CDR3 length is 19 residues.

V is TRBV4-1 and J is TRBJ2-1; tentatively, D is TRBD1 (5 bases). The CDR3 consists of 16 residues. Trimming pared 4 bases from V and 1 base from J, leaving 14 bases between. Germline assignment: CDR1 MGHRA and CDR2 YSYEKL. The CDR3 DNA sequence: TGCGCCAGCAGCCGCGTGGGGCAGGGATCCTACAATGAGCAGTTCTTC. This codes for CASSRVGQGSYNEQFF.

The chain is built from TRBV4-1 and TRBJ1-1; D call uncertain. Germline V lookup: CDR1 MGHRA, CDR2 YSYEKL. The V gene lost 4 bases and the J gene lost 7 bases, with 19 bases spanning the gap. The CDR3 covers 15 residues. CDR3 DNA: TGCGCCAGCAGCCCCCAAGGGAGCGGCGCCGGTGAAGCTTTCTTT. Translation gives CASSPQGSGAGEAFF.

The J gene is TRBJ2-3, the V gene TRBV27; a possible D gene is TRBD1 (5 bases). V dropped 8 bases and J dropped 0 bases, with 15 bases sitting between them. Germline loops: CDR1 MNHEY, CDR2 SMNVEV (reference sequence). The CDR3 runs 15 residues. The CDR3 protein is CASSLRQLSTDTQYF. The CDR3 DNA reads as TGTGCCAGCTCTCTCCGACAGCTCAGCACAGATACGCAGTATTTT.

The V gene is TRBV18, the J gene TRBJ1-5; 8 nucleotides match TRBD1. The germline CDR1 and CDR2 sequences are KGHSH and LQKENI. V was clipped by 2 bases and J by 4 bases; unmatched bases: 4. CDR3 length: 15 amino acids. As DNA, the CDR3 is TGTGCCAGCTCACCAGGAGGACAGGGAAATCAGCCCCAGCATTTT. Its protein is CASSPGGQGNQPQHF.

The chain is built from TRBV12-3 or TRBV12-4 and TRBJ1-2; 8 bases agree with TRBD1. The ends lost 5 bases at V and 5 bases at J; junction bases unmatched: 4. This CDR3 spans 13 amino acids. CDR3: CASSPGTGYGYTF. Written as DNA, the CDR3 is TGTGCCAGCAGTCCCGGGACAGGATATGGCTACACCTTC.

The chain has TRBV5-5 and TRBJ2-6, with a weak D call TRBD1 (6 bases). Germline CDR1 is SGHKS and CDR2 is YYEKEE (reference sequence). The CDR3 sequence is 15 residues long. Trimming removed 2 bases from V and 0 bases from J, with 6 bases in between. The CDR3 nucleotides read TGTGCCAGCAGCTTACAGGGCTCTGGGGCCAACGTCCTGACTTTC. Translating gives CASSLQGSGANVLTF.

The rearrangement links TRBV2 to TRBJ2-1; D ambiguous. The CDR3 totals 12 residues. CDR1 is SNHLY and CDR2 is FYNNEI in the germline V gene. Trimming took off 5 bases at V and 12 bases at J, with 14 bases between the two ends. CDR3 in amino acids: CASSTRLEAQFF. The CDR3 nucleotides read TGTGCCAGCAGTACCCGACTCGAAGCGCAGTTCTTC.

This chain uses TRBV5-1 with TRBJ2-7; 11 bases are a match to TRBD2. The CDR3 loop spans 17 amino acids. The germline V gene encodes CDR1 SGHRS and CDR2 YFSETQ. J gave up 4 bases and V 4 bases, and 13 bases lay outside the gene matches. CDR3 in amino acids: CASSTGNLAGGPYEQYF. CDR3 nucleotide sequence: TGCGCCAGCAGCACCGGGAACCTAGCGGGGGGACCTTACGAGCAGTACTTC.

The chain is built from TRBV30 and TRBJ2-7, with 7 nucleotides matching TRBD1. V was clipped by 3 bases and J by 0 bases; unmatched bases: 5. CDR3 size: 14 residues. CDR1 is GTSNPN and CDR2 is SVGIG in the germline V gene (reference sequence). CDR3 DNA sequence: TGTGCCTGGAGAAGGGACAGACGCTCCTACGAGCAGTACTTC. Translation: CAWRRDRRSYEQYF.

The rearrangement joins TRBV7-6 to TRBJ1-6, with a possible D match to TRBD1 (5 bases). V was pared by 9 bases and J by 13 bases, with 19 bases between. CDR1 is SGHVS and CDR2 is FNYEAQ in the germline V gene. This CDR3 spans 13 amino acids. CDR3 sequence: CASGAGRLSPLHF. CDR3 bases: TGTGCCAGTGGGGCAGGGCGCCTGTCCCCCCTCCACTTT.

The rearrangement links TRBV28 to TRBJ2-3; D is undetermined. CDR1 is MDHEN, CDR2 SYDVKM, per germline. V dropped 6 bases and J dropped 1 base, with 17 bases sitting between them. The CDR3 totals 16 residues. This CDR3 is CASRSPSPEGTDTQYF. The CDR3 DNA reads TGTGCCAGCAGGTCCCCCTCTCCAGAGGGCACAGATACGCAGTATTTT.

The V call is TRBV5-4, the J call TRBJ2-7; TRBD1 aligns across 10 bases. The CDR3 sequence is 18 residues long. From germline, CDR1 is SGHNT and CDR2 YYREEE (reference sequence). The trim removed 4 bases at V and 4 bases at J, leaving 17 bases unmatched. The CDR3 nucleotides are TGTGCCAGCAGCAACCGGGACAGGGGTATGAGACTAGCTTACGAGCAGTACTTC. It encodes CASSNRDRGMRLAYEQYF.

J is TRBJ2-5 and V is TRBV6-1; the match to TRBD2 covers 10 bases. Germline trimming cut 2 bases from V and 5 bases from J; bases unmatched to any gene: 8. The germline V gene encodes CDR1 MNHNS and CDR2 SASEGT. The CDR3 runs 16 residues. The CDR3 sequence: CASSEPLGLAWETQYF. CDR3 nucleotide sequence: TGTGCCAGCAGTGAACCCCTGGGACTAGCGTGGGAGACCCAGTACTTC.

V usage is TRBV27 and J usage is TRBJ2-7; the match to TRBD2 covers 12 bases. The V and J ends lost 6 bases and 3 bases, in that order; junction bases with no gene match: 9. This CDR3 region has 16 residues. CDR1 is MNHEY, CDR2 SMNVEV, per germline (reference sequence). CDR3 nucleotides: TGTGCCAGCAGACAACTAGCGGGAGGACTGGACTACGAGCAGTACTTC. Protein: CASRQLAGGLDYEQYF.

This chain joins TRBV28 and TRBJ1-4; D call uncertain. V gave up 5 bases and J gave up 0 bases, with 7 bases separating them. The CDR3 is made up of 14 amino acids. CDR1 and CDR2 (germline): MDHEN, SYDVKM. The CDR3 sequence is CASSPGSTNEKLFF. CDR3 nucleotide sequence: TGTGCCAGCAGTCCCGGGTCAACTAATGAAAAACTGTTTTTT.

J is TRBJ1-1 and V is TRBV18; 9 bases are a match to TRBD1. CDR1 is KGHSH, CDR2 LQKENI, per germline. J lost 4 bases, V lost 6 bases, and 6 bases had no gene match. The CDR3 has 14 amino acids. The CDR3 DNA is TGTGCCAGCTCGGGGACAGGGAGAGGCACTGAAGCTTTCTTT. It translates to CASSGTGRGTEAFF.

The chain carries TRBV18 and TRBJ1-1; D is unresolved. The germline V and J ends were trimmed by 3 bases and 4 bases, with 12 bases remaining between them. The CDR3 contains 14 residues. Germline-derived CDR1 and CDR2 are KGHSH and LQKENI. The CDR3 DNA sequence: TGTGCCAGCTCACCGAGGTTAGAGGGCACTGAAGCTTTCTTT. Its translation is CASSPRLEGTEAFF.

The chain carries TRBV11-2 and TRBJ1-1, with D possibly TRBD1 on 6 matching bases. From germline, CDR1 is SGHAT and CDR2 FQNNGV. The CDR3 has 13 residues. Between the trimmed V and J ends, which lost 6 bases and 0 bases, there was a span of 8 bases. This CDR3 is CASRGGLNTEAFF. DNA of the CDR3: TGTGCCAGCAGAGGGGGACTGAACACTGAAGCTTTCTTT. Full variable domain (remainder filled in from reference TRBV11-2 and TRBJ1-1): EAGVAQSPRYKIIEKRQSVAFWCNPISGHATLYWYQQILGQGPKLLIQFQNNGVVDDSQLPKDRFSAERLKGVDSTLKIQPAKLEDSAVYLCASRGGLNTEAFFGQGTRLTVV.

The chain links TRBV4-1 to TRBJ2-7; 7 bases agree with TRBD1. V lost 4 bases and J lost 6; bases outside the gene matches: 9. Germline values: CDR1 MGHRA, CDR2 YSYEKL. There are 14 residues in the CDR3. CDR3 in DNA: TGCGCCAGCAGCCCGACCTTAGGGGACAGCGAGCAGTACTTC. Its protein product is CASSPTLGDSEQYF.